This entry lists 5 T cell receptor beta chains sequenced from one sample in a study of blood T cells in healthy people across ages. Sample-barcoded 5' priming and a J-beta primer mix drove a second PCR of roughly 7 to 11 cycles. TCRdb reprocessed the 5' RACE reads with MiXCR, giving one entry per CDR3 protein. The sample consists of more than 650,000 distinct CDR3 sequences, 22% of them appearing once. Sequenced input: blood. All receptors come from a man in his 70s in good health.

V gene TRBV4-1 combines with J gene TRBJ2-1, with 11 bases that match TRBD2. The CDR3 spans 17 residues. The germline V gene has CDR1 MGHRA and CDR2 YSYEKL. V was clipped by 3 bases and J by 3 bases; unmatched bases: 7. In nucleotides, the CDR3 is TGCGCCAGCAGCCAGACTAGCGGGGCTTCCCTCTACAATGAGCAGTTCTTC. This gives the protein CASSQTSGASLYNEQFF.

The chain couples TRBV5-1 to TRBJ1-6, with 9 bases that match TRBD1. This CDR3 is 14 amino acids long. Germline V lookup: CDR1 SGHRS, CDR2 YFSETQ. The J segment lost 10 bases and the V segment lost 3 bases, leaving 5 bases of the junction unmatched. The CDR3 spells CASSSGQGWSPLHF. CDR3 coding DNA: TGCGCCAGCAGCTCGGGACAGGGTTGGTCACCCCTCCACTTT.

This clonotype was counted many times. The CDR3 loop is CASSLGAGTGELFF. DNA for the CDR3: TGTGCCAGTAGCTTAGGCGCAGGCACCGGGGAGCTGTTTTTT. The chain links TRBV19 to TRBJ2-2; D is unresolved. V was shortened by 6 bases and J by 4 bases, with 12 bases between the two germline ends. Germline V CDR1 and CDR2: LNHDA, SQIVND (reference sequence). This CDR3 comprises 14 residues.

The chain joins TRBV5-1 to TRBJ2-3; D might be TRBD1 (6 bases). Germline V gene data show CDR1 as SGHRS and CDR2 as YFSETQ. V shed 0 bases and J shed 2 bases, with 10 bases lying between them. The CDR3 contains 15 residues. The CDR3 sequence is CASSLGQANTDTQYF. In DNA form, the CDR3 reads TGCGCCAGCAGCTTGGGACAGGCTAACACAGATACGCAGTATTTT.

The chain recombines TRBV29-1 with TRBJ1-4; TRBD1 matches at 9 bases. CDR3 length equals 13 residues. Trimming removed 7 bases from V and 8 bases from J; junction bases left unmatched: 8. Germline-derived CDR1 and CDR2 are SQVTM and ANQGSEA. Written as DNA, the CDR3 is TGCAGCGCAGGGGGACAGGGAGGCGAAAAACTGTTTTTT. Translation: CSAGGQGGEKLFF.